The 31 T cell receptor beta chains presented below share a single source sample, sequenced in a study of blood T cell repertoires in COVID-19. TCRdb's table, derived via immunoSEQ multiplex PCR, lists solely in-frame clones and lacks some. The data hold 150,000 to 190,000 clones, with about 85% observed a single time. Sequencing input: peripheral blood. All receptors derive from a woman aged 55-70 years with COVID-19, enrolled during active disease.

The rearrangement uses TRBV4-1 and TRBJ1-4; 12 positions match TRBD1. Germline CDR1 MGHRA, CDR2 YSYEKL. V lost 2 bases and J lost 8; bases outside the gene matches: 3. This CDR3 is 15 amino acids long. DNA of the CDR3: TGCGCCAGCAGCCAAACCGGGACAGGGGGCGAAAAACTGTTTTTT. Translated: CASSQTGTGGEKLFF.

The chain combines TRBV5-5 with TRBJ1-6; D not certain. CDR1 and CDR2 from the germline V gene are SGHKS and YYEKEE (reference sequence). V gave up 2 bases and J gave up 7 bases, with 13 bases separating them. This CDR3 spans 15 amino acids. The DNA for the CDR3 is TGTGCCAGCAGCTTAGGGCCTGCGGGAAATTCACCCCTCCACTTT. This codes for CASSLGPAGNSPLHF.

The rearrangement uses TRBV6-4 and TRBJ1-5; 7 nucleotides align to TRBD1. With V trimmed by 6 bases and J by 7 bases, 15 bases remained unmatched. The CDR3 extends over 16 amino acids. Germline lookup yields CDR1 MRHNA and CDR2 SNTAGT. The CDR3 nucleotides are TGTGCCAGCAGACACTCGAGACAGGGTTTAAACCAGCCCCAGCATTTT. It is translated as CASRHSRQGLNQPQHF.

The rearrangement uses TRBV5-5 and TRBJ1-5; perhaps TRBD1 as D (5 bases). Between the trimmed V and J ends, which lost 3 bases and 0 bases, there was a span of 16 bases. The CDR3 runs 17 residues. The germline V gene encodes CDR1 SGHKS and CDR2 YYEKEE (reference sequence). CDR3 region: CASSSSPGEYSNQPQHF. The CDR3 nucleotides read TGTGCCAGCAGCTCATCCCCGGGGGAGTATAGCAATCAGCCCCAGCATTTT.

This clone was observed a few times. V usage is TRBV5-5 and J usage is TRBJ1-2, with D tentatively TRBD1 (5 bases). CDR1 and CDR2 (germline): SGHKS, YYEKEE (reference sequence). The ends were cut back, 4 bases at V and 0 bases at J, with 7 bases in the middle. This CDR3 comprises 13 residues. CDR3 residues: CASSPGANYGYTF. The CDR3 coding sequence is TGTGCCAGCAGCCCGGGGGCTAACTATGGCTACACCTTC.

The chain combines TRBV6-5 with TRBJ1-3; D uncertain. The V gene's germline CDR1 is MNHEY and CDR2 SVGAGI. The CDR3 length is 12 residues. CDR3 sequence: CLSESHGNTIYF. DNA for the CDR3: TGTCTATCGGAGAGCCACGGAAACACCATATATTTT.

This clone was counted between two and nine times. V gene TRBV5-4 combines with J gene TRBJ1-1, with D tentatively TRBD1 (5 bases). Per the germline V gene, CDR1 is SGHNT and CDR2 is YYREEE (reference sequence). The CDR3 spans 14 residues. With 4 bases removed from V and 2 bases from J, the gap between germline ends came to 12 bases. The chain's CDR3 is CASSLPTGNTEAFF. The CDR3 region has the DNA TGTGCCAGCAGCCTCCCAACAGGTAACACTGAAGCTTTCTTT.

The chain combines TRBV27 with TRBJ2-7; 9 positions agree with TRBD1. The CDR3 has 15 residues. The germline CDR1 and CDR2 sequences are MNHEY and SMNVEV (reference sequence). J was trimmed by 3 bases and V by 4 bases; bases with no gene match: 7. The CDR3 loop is CASSSRDRVYYEQYF. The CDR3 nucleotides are TGTGCCAGCAGTTCCCGGGACAGGGTGTACTACGAGCAGTACTTC.

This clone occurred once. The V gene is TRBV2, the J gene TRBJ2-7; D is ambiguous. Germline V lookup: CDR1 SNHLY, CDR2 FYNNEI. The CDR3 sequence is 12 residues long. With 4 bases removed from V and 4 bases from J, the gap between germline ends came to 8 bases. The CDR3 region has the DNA TGTGCCAGCAGTGCCTCCGGGTACGAGCAGTACGTC. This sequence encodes CASSASGYEQYV.

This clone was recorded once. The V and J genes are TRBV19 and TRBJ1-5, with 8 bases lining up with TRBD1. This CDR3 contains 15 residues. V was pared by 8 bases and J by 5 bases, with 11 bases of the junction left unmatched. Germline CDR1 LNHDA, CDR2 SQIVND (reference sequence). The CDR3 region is CASEHGQGGHQPQHF. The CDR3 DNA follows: TGTGCCAGTGAACATGGACAGGGTGGACATCAGCCCCAGCATTTT.

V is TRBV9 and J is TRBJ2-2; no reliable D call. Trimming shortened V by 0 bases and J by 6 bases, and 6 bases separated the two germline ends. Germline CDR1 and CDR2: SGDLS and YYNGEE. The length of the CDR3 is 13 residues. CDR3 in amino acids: CASSVVTSGELFF. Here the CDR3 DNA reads TGTGCCAGCAGCGTAGTGACATCCGGGGAGCTGTTTTTT. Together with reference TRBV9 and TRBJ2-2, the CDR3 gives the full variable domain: DSGVTQTPKHLITATGQRVTLRCSPRSGDLSVYWYQQSLDQGLQFLIQYYNGEERAKGNILERFSAQQFPDLHSELNLSSLELGDSALYFCASSVVTSGELFFGEGSRLTVL.

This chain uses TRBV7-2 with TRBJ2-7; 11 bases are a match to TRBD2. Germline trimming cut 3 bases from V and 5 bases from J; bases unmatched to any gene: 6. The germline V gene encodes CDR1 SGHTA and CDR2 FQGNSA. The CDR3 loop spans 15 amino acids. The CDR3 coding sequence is TGTGCCAGCAGCTTTCGACTAGCGGGAACAAACGAGCAGTACTTC. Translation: CASSFRLAGTNEQYF.

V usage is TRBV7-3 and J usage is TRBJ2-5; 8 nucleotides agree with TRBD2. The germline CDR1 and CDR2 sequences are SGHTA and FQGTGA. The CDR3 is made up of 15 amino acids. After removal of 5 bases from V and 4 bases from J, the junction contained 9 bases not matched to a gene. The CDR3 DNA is TGTGCCAGCAGCCCGACCGGCGGGGGGAGAGAGACCCAGTACTTC. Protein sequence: CASSPTGGGRETQYF.

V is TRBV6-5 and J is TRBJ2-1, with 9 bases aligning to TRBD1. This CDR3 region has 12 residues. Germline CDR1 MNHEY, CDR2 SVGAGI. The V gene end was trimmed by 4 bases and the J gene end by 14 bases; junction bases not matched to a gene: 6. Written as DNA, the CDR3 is TGTGCCAGCAGTTCTAACAGGGGGCGCGAGTTCTTC. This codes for CASSSNRGREFF.

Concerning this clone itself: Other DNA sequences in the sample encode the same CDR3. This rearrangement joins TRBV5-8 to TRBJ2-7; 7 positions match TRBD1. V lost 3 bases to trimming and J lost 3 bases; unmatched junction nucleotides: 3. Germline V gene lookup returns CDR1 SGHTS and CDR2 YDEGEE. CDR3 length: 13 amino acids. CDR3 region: CASSWDRDYEQYV. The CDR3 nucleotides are TGTGCCAGCAGCTGGGACAGAGACTACGAGCAGTACGTC.

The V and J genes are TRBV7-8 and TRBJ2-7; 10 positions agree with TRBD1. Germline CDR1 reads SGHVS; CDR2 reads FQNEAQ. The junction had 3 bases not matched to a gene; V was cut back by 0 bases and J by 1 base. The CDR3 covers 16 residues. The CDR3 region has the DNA TGTGCCAGCAGCTTAGCGCTGGGACAGGGGTCCTACGAGCAGTACTTC. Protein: CASSLALGQGSYEQYF. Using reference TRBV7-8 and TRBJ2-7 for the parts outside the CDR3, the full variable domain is GAGVSQSPRYKVAKRGQDVALRCDPISGHVSLFWYQQALGQGPEFLTYFQNEAQLDKSGLPSDRFFAERPEGSVSTLKIQRTQQEDSAVYLCASSLALGQGSYEQYFGPGTRLTVT.

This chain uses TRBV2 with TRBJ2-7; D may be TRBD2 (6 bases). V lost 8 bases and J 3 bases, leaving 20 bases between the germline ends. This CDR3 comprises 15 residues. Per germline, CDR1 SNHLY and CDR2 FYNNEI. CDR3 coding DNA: TGTGCCAGCCTACCCGGAGGGATGTTTTTCTACGAGCAGTACGTC. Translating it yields CASLPGGMFFYEQYV.

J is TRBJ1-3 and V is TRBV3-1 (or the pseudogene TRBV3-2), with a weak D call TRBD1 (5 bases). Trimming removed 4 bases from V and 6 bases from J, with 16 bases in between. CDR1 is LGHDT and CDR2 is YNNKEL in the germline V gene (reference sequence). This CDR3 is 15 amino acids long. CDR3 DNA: TGTGCCAGCAGCCCCCGAAGGGGCGGTGAAAACACCATATATTTT. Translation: CASSPRRGGENTIYF.

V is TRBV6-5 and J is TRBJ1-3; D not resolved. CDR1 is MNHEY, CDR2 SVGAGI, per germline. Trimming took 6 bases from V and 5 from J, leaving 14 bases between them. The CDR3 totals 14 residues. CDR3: CASRGEAKRNTIYF. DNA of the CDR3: TGTGCCAGCAGAGGTGAGGCAAAAAGAAACACCATATATTTT.

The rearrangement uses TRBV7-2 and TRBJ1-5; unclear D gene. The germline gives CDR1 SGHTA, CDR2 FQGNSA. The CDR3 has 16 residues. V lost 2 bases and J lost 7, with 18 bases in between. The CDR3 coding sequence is TGTGCCAGCAGCTTATCTGGGGTGGGAGGTAGGCAGCCCCAGCATTTT. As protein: CASSLSGVGGRQPQHF.

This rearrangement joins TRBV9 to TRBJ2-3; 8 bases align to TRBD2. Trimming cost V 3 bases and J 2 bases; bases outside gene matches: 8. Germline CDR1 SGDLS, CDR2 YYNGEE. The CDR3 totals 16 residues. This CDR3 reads CASSAVSGVTTDTQYF. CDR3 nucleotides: TGTGCCAGCAGCGCCGTTAGCGGGGTAACCACAGATACGCAGTATTTT.

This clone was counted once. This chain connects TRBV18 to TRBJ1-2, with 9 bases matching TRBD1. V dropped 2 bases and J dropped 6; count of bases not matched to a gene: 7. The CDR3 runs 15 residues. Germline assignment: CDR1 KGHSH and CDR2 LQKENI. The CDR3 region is CASSPMDRGSNGYTF. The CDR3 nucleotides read TGTGCCAGCTCACCAATGGACAGGGGAAGCAATGGCTACACCTTC.

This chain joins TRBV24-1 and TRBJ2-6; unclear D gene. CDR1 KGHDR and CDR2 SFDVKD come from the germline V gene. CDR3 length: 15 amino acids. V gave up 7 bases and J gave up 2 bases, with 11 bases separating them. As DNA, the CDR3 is TGTGCCACCAGCAGGAATGGTCCTGGGGCCAACGTCCTGACTTTC. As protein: CATSRNGPGANVLTF.

In DNA, the CDR3 is TGTGCCAGCAACTCCCAGGGGGGTGAAAAACTGTTTTTT. It is translated as CASNSQGGEKLFF. This chain joins TRBV7-9 and TRBJ1-4; TRBD1 matches at 7 bases. The CDR3 is 13 amino acids. Per germline, CDR1 SEHNR and CDR2 FQNEAQ (reference sequence). V trimming: 7 bases; J trimming: 7 bases; junction bases outside the gene matches: 6. Full variable domain (outside the CDR3, taken from reference TRBV7-9 and TRBJ1-4): DTGVSQNPRHKITKRGQNVTFRCDPISEHNRLYWYRQTLGQGPEFLTYFQNEAQLEKSRLLSDRFSAERPKGSFSTLEIQRTEQGDSAMYLCASNSQGGEKLFFGSGTQLSVL.

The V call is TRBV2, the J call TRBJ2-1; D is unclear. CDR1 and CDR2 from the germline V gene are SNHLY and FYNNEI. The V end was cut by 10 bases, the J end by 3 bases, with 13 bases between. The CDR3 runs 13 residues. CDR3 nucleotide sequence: TGTGCCAACATTCCTAGGCGCTACAATGAGCAGTTCTTC. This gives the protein CANIPRRYNEQFF. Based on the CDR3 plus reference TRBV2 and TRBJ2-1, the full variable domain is EPEVTQTPSHQVTQMGQEVILRCVPISNHLYFYWYRQILGQKVEFLVSFYNNEISEKSEIFDDQFSVERPDGSNFTLKIRSTKLEDSAMYFCANIPRRYNEQFFGPGTRLTVL.

The CDR3 region is CASSYGDEQFF. The DNA of the CDR3 is TGTGCCAGCAGTTACGGAGATGAGCAGTTCTTC. This chain links TRBV6-5 with TRBJ2-1; D gene uncertain. Trimming removed 2 bases from V and 8 bases from J, with 4 bases in between. Germline V CDR1 and CDR2: MNHEY, SVGAGI. CDR3 length: 11 residues.

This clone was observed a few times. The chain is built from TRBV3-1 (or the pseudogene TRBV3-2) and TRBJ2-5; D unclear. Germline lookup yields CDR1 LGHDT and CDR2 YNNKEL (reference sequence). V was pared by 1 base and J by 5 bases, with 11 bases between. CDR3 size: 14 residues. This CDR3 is CASSQVGDGETQYF. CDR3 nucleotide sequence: TGTGCCAGCAGCCAAGTAGGAGACGGGGAGACCCAGTACTTC.

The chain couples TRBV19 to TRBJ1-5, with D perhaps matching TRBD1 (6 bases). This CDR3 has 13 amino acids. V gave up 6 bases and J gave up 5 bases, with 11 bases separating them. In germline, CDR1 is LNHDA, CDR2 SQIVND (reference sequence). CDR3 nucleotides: TGTGCCAGTAGACAGGGATTATATCAGCCCCAGCATTTT. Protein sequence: CASRQGLYQPQHF. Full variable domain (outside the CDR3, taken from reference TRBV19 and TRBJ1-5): DGGITQSPKYLFRKEGQNVTLSCEQNLNHDAMYWYRQDPGQGLRLIYYSQIVNDFQKGDIAEGYSVSREKKESFPLTVTSAQKNPTAFYLCASRQGLYQPQHFGDGTRLSIL.

The CDR3 DNA reads TGTGCCAGCAGCCTCCGGACTAGAGGAGAGCAGTACGTC. This encodes CASSLRTRGEQYV. This rearrangement joins TRBV3-1 (or the pseudogene TRBV3-2) to TRBJ2-7, with 7 bases aligning to TRBD2. This CDR3 region has 13 residues. Germline CDR1 is LGHDT and CDR2 is YNNKEL (reference sequence). The trim removed 4 bases at V and 7 bases at J, leaving 7 bases unmatched.

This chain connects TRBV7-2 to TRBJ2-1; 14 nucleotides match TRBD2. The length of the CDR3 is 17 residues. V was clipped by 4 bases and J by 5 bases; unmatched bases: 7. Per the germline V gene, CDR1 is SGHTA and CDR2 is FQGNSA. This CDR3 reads CASSSGTSGGRDNEQFF. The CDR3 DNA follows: TGTGCCAGCAGCTCAGGGACTAGCGGGGGCCGGGACAATGAGCAGTTCTTC.

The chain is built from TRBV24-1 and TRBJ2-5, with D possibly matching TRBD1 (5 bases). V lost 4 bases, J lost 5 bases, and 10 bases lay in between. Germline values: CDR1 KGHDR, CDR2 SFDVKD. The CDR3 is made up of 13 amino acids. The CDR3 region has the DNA TGTGCCACCAGTGAACCAGGGTTGGAGACCCAGTACTTC. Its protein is CATSEPGLETQYF.